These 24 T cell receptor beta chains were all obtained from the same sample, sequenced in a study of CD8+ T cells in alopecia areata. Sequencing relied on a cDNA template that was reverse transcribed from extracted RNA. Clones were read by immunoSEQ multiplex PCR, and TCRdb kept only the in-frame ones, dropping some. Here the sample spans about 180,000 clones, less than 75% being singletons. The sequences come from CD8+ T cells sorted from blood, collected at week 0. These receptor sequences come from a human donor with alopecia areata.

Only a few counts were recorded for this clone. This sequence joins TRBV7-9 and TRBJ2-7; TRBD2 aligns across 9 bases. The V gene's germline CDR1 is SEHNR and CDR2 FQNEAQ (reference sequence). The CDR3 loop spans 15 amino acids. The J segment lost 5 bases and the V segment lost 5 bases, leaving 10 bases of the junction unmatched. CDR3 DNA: TGTGCCAGCAGCCCCGTAGCGGGGGCCCACCACGAGCAGTACTTC. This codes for CASSPVAGAHHEQYF.

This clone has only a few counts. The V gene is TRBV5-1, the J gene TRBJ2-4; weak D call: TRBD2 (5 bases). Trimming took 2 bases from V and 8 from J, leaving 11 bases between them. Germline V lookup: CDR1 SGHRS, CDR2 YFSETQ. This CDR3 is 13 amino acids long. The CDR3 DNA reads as TGCGCCAGCAGCTTATACGAGGGAGACATTCAGTACTTC. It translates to CASSLYEGDIQYF. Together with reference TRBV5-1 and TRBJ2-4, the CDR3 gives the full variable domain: KAGVTQTPRYLIKTRGQQVTLSCSPISGHRSVSWYQQTPGQGLQFLFEYFSETQRNKGNFPGRFSGRQFSNSRSEMNVSTLELGDSALYLCASSLYEGDIQYFGAGTRLSVL.

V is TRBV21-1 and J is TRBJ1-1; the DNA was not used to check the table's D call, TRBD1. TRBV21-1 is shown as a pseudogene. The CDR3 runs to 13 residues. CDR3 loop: CASSKVHDTEAFF. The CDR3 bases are TGTGCCAGCAGCAAAGTACACGACACTGAAGCTTTCTTT.

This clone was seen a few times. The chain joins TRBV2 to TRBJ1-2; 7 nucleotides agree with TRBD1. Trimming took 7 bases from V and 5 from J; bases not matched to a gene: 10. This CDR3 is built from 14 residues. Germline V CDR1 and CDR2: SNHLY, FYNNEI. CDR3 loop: CASTGMGQIYGYTF. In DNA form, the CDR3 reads TGTGCCAGCACCGGGATGGGACAGATATATGGCTACACCTTC.

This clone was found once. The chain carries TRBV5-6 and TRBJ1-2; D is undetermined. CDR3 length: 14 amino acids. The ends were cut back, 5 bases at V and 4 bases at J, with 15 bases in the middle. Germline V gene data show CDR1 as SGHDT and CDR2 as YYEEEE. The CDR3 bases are TGTGCCAGCAGTTCCCTTGGTGGATCCTATGGCTACACCTTC. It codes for CASSSLGGSYGYTF.

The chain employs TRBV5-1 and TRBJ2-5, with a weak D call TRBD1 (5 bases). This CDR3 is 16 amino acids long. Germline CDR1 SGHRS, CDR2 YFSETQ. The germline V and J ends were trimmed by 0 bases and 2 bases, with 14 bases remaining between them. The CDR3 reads CASSLALTGSQETQYF. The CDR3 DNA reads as TGCGCCAGCAGCTTGGCCCTCACAGGTTCACAAGAGACCCAGTACTTC.

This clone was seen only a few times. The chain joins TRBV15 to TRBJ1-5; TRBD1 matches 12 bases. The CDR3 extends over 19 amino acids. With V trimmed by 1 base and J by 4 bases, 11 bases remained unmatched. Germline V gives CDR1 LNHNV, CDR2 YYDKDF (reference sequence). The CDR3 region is CATSRALGGTGGNNQPQHF. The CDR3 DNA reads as TGTGCCACCAGCAGAGCCTTGGGCGGGACAGGGGGCAATAATCAGCCCCAGCATTTT.

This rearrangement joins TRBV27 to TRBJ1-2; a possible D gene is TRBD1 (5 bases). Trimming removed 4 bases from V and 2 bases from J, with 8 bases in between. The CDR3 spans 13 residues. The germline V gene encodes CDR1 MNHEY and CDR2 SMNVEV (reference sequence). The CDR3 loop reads CASSSQENYGYTF. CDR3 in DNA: TGTGCCAGCAGTTCACAGGAGAACTATGGCTACACCTTC.

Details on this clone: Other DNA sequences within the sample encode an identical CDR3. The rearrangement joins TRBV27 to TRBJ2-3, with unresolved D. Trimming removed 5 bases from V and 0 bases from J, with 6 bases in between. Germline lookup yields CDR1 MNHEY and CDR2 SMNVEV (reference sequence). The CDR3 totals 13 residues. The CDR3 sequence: CASSPPSTDTQYF. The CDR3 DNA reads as TGTGCCAGCAGTCCGCCAAGCACAGATACGCAGTATTTT.

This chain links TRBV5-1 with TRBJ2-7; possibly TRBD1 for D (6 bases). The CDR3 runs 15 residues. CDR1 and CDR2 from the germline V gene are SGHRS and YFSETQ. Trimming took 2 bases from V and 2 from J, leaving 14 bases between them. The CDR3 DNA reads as TGCGCCAGCAGCTTCGGTAACAGGGACGCCTACGAGCAGTACTTC. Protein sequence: CASSFGNRDAYEQYF.

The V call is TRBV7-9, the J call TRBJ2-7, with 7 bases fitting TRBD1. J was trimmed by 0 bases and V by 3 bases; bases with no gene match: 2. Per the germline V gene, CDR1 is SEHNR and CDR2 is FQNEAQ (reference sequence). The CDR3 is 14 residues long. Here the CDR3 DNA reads TGTGCCAGCAGCTTGGGGACAGTCTCCTACGAGCAGTACTTC. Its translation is CASSLGTVSYEQYF.

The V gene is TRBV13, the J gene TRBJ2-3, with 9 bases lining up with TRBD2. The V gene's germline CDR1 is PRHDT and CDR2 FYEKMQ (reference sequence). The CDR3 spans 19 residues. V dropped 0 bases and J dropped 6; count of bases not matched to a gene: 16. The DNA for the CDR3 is TGTGCCAGCAGCTTAGGTCGAGCCCCAGCGGGGGGCGTGTCGGATACGCAGTATTTT. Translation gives CASSLGRAPAGGVSDTQYF.

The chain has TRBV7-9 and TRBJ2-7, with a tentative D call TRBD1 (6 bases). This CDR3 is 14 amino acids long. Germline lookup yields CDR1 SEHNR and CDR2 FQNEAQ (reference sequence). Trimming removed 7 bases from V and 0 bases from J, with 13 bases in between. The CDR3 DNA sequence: TGTGCCAGCACCTATACAGGGTCCTCCTACGAGCAGTACTTC. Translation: CASTYTGSSYEQYF.

CDR3 bases: TGCAGCGTTGAGTGGCGGGGGGCGCCAAATGAGCAGTTCTTC. Amino acid sequence: CSVEWRGAPNEQFF. J is TRBJ2-1 and V is TRBV29-1, with 8 bases that match TRBD2. Looked up from germline, CDR1 is SQVTM and CDR2 is ANQGSEA. Germline trimming cut 3 bases from V and 7 bases from J; bases unmatched to any gene: 8. The CDR3 runs 14 residues.

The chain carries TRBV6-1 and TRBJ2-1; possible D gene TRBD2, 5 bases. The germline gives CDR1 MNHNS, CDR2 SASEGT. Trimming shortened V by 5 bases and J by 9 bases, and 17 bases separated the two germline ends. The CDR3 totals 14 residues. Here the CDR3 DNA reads TGTGCCAGCAGTCAACTAGTTGTACCAACTGAGCAGTTCTTC. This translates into CASSQLVVPTEQFF.

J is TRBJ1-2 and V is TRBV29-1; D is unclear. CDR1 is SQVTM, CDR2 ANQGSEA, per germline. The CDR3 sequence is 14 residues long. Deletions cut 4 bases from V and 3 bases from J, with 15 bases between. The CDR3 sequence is CSVVPPGWDYGYTF. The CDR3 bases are TGCAGCGTTGTCCCTCCGGGGTGGGACTATGGCTACACCTTC.

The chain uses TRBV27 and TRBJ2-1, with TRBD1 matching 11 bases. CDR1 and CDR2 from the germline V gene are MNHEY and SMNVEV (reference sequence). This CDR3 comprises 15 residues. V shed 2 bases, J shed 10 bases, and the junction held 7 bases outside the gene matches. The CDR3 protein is CASSLGTGGLWEQFF. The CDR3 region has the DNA TGTGCCAGCAGTTTAGGGACAGGGGGTCTTTGGGAGCAGTTCTTC.

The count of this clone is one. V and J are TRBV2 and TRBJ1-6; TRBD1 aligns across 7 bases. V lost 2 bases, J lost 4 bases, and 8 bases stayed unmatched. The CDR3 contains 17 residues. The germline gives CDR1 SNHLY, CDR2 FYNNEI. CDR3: CASSEIRDSPYNSPLHF. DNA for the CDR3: TGTGCCAGCAGTGAAATCCGGGACAGCCCATATAATTCACCCCTCCACTTT.

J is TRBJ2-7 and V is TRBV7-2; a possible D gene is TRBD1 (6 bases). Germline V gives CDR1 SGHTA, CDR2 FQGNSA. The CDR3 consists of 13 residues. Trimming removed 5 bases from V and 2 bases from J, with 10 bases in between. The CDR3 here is CASSPDRTYEQYF. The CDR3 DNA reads TGTGCCAGCAGCCCGGACAGAACCTACGAGCAGTACTTC. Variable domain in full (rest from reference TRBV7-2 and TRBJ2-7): GAGVSQSPSNKVTEKGKDVELRCDPISGHTALYWYRQSLGQGLEFLIYFQGNSAPDKSGLPSDRFSAERTGGSVSTLTIQRTQQEDSAVYLCASSPDRTYEQYFGPGTRLTVT.

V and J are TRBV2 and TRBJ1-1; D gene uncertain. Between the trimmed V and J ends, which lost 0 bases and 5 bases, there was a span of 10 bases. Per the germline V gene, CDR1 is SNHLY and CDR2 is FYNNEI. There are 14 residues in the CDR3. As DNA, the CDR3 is TGTGCCAGCAGTGAAGCCCCCGGCAATACTGAAGCTTTCTTT. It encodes CASSEAPGNTEAFF.

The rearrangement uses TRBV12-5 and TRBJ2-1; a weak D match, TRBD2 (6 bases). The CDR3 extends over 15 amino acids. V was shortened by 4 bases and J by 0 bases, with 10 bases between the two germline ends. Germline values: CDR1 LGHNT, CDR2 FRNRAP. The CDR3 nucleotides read TGTGCTAGTGGTTCAATAGCGGACTCCTACAATGAGCAGTTCTTC. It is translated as CASGSIADSYNEQFF.

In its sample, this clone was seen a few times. The CDR3 loop reads CASSLEAGWYGYTF. The CDR3 DNA reads as TGTGCCAGCAGCTTAGAGGCAGGGTGGTATGGCTACACCTTC. The V and J genes are TRBV7-8 and TRBJ1-2; D is perhaps TRBD1 (5 bases). Trimming cost V 1 base and J 5 bases, with 11 bases left between them. This CDR3 has 14 amino acids. Germline V gene lookup returns CDR1 SGHVS and CDR2 FQNEAQ.

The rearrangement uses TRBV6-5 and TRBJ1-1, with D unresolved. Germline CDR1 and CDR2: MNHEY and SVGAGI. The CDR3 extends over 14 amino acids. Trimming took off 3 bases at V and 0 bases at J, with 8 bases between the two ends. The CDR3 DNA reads TGTGCCAGCAGTTATTCTATCATGAACACTGAAGCTTTCTTT. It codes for CASSYSIMNTEAFF.

CDR3 residues: CSVEGVGQAQTQYF. The CDR3 DNA follows: TGCAGCGTTGAAGGGGTTGGACAGGCCCAGACCCAGTACTTC. The gene calls are TRBV29-1 and TRBJ2-5; 7 positions match TRBD1. Germline values: CDR1 SQVTM, CDR2 ANQGSEA. The J segment lost 6 bases and the V segment lost 1 base, leaving 8 bases of the junction unmatched. The CDR3 is made up of 14 amino acids.